Included here is one T cell receptor beta chain sequence, with context. Its antigen is not known. This CDR3 has 15 residues. The germline V gene has CDR1 MNHNY and CDR2 SVGAGI (reference sequence). Trimming removed 0 bases from V and 0 bases from J, with 8 bases in between. The data were taken from a study of beta chain features in type 1 diabetes. Across the study: Age, gender and cell yields were alike across patients and healthy donors. Investigators examined roughly 99,000,000 sorted cells across all samples. Study-level points and caveats: Across all four CD4+ subsets, people with type 1 diabetes showed modestly shorter TCRB CDR3s.

Sequencing targeted expressed TCRB transcripts, as all isolated RNA had been reverse transcribed. TCRdb keeps only in-frame clones here, not all; method: immunoSEQ multiplex PCR. The sample gives about 640,000 clones, around 11% of which show up once; more than 0.095% is in the top ten. Sequencing input: naive CD4+ T cells from blood. This TCR was recovered from a man aged 25 to 40 with type 1 diabetes. The chain carries TRBV6-6 and TRBJ1-1; no reliable D call. CDR3 nucleotide sequence: TGTGCCAGCAGTTACTCGGGCAGATTGAACACTGAAGCTTTCTTT. As protein: CASSYSGRLNTEAFF.